This T cell receptor beta chain was observed in a study of shared clonotypes between healthy human individuals. This clone appeared a few times. Its specificity is unknown. Some clones are missing from TCRdb's copy, which holds only in-frame ones; the method was immunoSEQ multiplex PCR. The sample gives 2 million or so clones, about 94% of which show up once; around 1.1% is in the top ten. Broader study findings: Naive CD4 clonotype sharing across several donors was 5% to 6%. The study generally estimated greater richness for naive than memory subsets.

Terminally differentiated effector memory CD45RA+ cells were left out of the naive CD8 fraction, which was CD45RO-negative and positively selected for CCR7. The CDR3 spans 15 residues. After removal of 7 bases from V and 2 bases from J, the junction contained 5 bases not matched to a gene. Germline CDR1 reads SNHLY; CDR2 reads FYNNEI. The chain carries TRBV2 and TRBJ2-2; 9 bases align to TRBD1. The specimen was naive CD8+ T cells sorted from blood. The TCR originated in a young man in good health. The CDR3 DNA reads as TGTGCCAGCAACCCGACAGGGGGTAACACCGGGGAGCTGTTTTTT. Translated, it gives CASNPTGGNTGELFF.